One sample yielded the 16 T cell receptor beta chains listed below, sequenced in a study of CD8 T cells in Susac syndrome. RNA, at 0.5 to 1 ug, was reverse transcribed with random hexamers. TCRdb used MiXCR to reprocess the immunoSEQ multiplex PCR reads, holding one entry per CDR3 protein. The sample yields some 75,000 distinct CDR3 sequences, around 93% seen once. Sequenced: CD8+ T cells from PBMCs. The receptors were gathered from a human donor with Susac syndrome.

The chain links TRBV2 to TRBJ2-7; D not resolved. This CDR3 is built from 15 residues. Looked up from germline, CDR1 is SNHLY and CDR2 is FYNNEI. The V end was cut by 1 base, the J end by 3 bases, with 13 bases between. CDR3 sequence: CASSEESELGYEQYF. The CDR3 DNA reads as TGTGCCAGCAGTGAAGAGTCCGAGTTGGGCTACGAGCAGTACTTC.

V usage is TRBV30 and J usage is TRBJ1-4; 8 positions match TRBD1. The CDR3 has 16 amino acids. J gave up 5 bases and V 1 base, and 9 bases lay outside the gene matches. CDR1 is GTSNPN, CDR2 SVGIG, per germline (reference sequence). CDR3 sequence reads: CAWSESPGQVNEKLFF. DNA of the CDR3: TGTGCCTGGAGTGAGTCCCCGGGACAGGTGAATGAAAAACTGTTTTTT.

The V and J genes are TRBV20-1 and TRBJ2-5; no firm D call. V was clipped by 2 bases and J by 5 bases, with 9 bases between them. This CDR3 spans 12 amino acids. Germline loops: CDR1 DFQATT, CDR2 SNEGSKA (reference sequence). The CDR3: CSARPGRETQYF. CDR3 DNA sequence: TGCAGTGCTAGACCCGGGCGCGAGACCCAGTACTTC.

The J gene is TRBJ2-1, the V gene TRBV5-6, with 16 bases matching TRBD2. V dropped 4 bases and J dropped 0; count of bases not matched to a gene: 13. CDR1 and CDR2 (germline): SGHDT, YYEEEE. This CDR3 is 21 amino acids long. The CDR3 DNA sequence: TGTGCCAGCAGCCCTCCTTCCGGGACTAGCGGGAGGGAGAGCTCCTACAATGAGCAGTTCTTC. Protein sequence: CASSPPSGTSGRESSYNEQFF.

The DNA for the CDR3 is TGTGCCAGCAATGGACAGGGACTTATGAACACTGAAGCTTTCTTT. Amino acids: CASNGQGLMNTEAFF. V gene TRBV2 combines with J gene TRBJ1-1, with 8 bases that match TRBD1. CDR3 length equals 15 residues. Trimming removed 7 bases from V and 0 bases from J; junction bases left unmatched: 7. Germline CDR1 is SNHLY and CDR2 is FYNNEI.

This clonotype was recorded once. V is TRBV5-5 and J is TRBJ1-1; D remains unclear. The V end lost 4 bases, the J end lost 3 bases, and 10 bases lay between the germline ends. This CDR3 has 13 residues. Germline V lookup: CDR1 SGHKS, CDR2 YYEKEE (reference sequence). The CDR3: CASSLGIHTEAFF. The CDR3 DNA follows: TGTGCCAGCAGCCTAGGGATTCACACTGAAGCTTTCTTT.

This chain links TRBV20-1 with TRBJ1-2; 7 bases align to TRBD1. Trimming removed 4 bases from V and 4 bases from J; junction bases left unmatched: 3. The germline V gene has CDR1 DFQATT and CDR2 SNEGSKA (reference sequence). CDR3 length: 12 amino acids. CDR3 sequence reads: CSATGQTYGYTF. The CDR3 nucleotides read TGCAGTGCTACGGGACAGACCTATGGCTACACCTTC.

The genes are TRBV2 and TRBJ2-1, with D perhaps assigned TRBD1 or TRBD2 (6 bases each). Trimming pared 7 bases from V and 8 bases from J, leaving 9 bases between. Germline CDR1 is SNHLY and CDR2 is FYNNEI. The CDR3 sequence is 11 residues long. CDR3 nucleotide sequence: TGTGCCAGCACGGGGGCCTATGAGCAGTTCTTC. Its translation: CASTGAYEQFF.

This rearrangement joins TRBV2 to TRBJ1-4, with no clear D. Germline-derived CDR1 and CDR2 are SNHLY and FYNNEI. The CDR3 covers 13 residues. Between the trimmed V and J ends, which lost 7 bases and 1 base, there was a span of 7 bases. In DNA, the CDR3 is TGTGCCAGCAATCGCGTAACTAATGAAAAACTGTTTTTT. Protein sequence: CASNRVTNEKLFF. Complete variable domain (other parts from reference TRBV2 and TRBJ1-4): EPEVTQTPSHQVTQMGQEVILRCVPISNHLYFYWYRQILGQKVEFLVSFYNNEISEKSEIFDDQFSVERPDGSNFTLKIRSTKLEDSAMYFCASNRVTNEKLFFGSGTQLSVL.

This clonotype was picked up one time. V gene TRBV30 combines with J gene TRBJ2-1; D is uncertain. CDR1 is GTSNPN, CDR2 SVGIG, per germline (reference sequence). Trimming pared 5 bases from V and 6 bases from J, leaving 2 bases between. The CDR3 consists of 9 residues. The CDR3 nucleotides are TGTGCCTGGGGCAATGAGCAGTTCTTC. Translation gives CAWGNEQFF.

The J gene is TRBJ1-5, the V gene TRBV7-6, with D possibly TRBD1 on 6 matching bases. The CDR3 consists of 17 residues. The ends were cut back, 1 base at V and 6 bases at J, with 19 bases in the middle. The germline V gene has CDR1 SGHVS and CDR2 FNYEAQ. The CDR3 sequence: CASSLEAGGAAAQPQHF. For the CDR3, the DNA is TGTGCCAGCAGCTTAGAGGCGGGGGGGGCGGCGGCTCAGCCCCAGCATTTT.

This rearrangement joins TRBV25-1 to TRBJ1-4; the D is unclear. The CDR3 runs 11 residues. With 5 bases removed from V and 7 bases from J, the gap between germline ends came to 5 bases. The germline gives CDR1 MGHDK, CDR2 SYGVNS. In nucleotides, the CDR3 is TGTGCCAGCAGTCGGGGTGAAAAACTGTTTTTT. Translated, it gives CASSRGEKLFF.

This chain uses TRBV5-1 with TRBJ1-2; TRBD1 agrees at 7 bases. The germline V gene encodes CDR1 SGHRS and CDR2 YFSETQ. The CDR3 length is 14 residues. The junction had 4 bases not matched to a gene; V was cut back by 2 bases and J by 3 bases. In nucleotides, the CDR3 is TGCGCCAGCAGCTTAACCGGGACAGACTATGGCTACACCTTC. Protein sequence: CASSLTGTDYGYTF.

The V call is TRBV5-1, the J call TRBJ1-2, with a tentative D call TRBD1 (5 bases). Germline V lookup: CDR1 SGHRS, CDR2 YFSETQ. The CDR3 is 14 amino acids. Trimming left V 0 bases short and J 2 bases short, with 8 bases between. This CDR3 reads CASSLGQGNYGYTF. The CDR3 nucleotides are TGCGCCAGCAGCTTGGGGCAGGGCAACTATGGCTACACCTTC.

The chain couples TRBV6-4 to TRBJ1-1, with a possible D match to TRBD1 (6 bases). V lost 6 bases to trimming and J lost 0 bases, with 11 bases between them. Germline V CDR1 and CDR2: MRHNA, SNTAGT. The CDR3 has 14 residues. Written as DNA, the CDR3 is TGTGCCAGCAGGGCGGACAGATTGAACACTGAAGCTTTCTTT. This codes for CASRADRLNTEAFF.

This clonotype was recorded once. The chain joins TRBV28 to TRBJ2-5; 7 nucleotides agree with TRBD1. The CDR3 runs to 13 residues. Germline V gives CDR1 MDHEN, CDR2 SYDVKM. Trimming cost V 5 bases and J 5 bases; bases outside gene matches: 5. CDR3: CASSTGVGETQYF. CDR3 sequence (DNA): TGTGCCAGCAGTACAGGGGTAGGGGAGACCCAGTACTTC.